Listed below are T cell receptor beta chains from one sample, sequenced in a study of T cell responses to AZD1222 COVID-19 vaccine. Using immunoSEQ multiplex PCR, the repertoire was profiled, and TCRdb retains in-frame clones only, with some absent. The data show some 120,000 clones, more than 85% seen once. Sequencing used peripheral blood, obtained on day 0 of MenACWY control vaccination. These receptors all come from an adult in good health. CDR3s include the opening cysteine and the closing phenylalanine or tryptophan. A D gene is named only where the DNA matches it firmly. Expanded clones get a size class; other rows say once, few or many, or leave the size out.

. | TRBJ2-1 | . | TRBV2 | CASRLAGWPGEQFF | TGTGCCAGCAGACTAGCCGGATGGCCCGGTGAGCAGTTCTTC
TRBD2 | TRBJ2-7 | . | TRBV6-6 | CASSRGLAYEQYF | TGTGCCAGCAGTAGGGGACTAGCATACGAGCAGTACTTC
. | TRBJ2-2 | . | TRBV6-5 | CASSYVQTGELFF | TGTGCCAGCAGTTACGTACAGACCGGGGAGCTGTTTTTT
. | TRBJ1-1 | . | TRBV19 | CASSIYSTTEAFF | TGTGCCAGTAGTATATATTCGACGACTGAAGCTTTCTTT
. | TRBJ1-1 | many | TRBV5-4 | CASTTQGLDTEAFF | TGTGCCAGCACTACACAGGGTTTGGACACTGAAGCTTTCTTT
. | TRBJ1-6 | . | TRBV7-9 | CASTNSGSPLHF | TGTGCCAGCACCAACTCCGGATCACCCCTCCACTTT
. | TRBJ1-2 | . | TRBV9 | CASSVIPDSNYGYTF | TGTGCCAGCAGCGTCATTCCGGATTCTAACTATGGCTACACCTTC
TRBD1 | TRBJ2-2 | . | TRBV24-1 | CATSDPRTGWTGELFF | TGTGCCACCAGTGACCCCAGGACAGGGTGGACCGGGGAGCTGTTTTTT
. | TRBJ1-2 | . | TRBV5-4 | CASSFPGANYGYTF | TGTGCCAGCAGCTTCCCAGGGGCTAACTATGGCTACACCTTC
. | TRBJ2-5 | . | TRBV11-3 | CASSFPGHLRETQYF | TGTGCCAGCAGCTTCCCAGGACACCTACGGGAGACCCAGTACTTC
TRBD2 | TRBJ2-2 | . | TRBV11-2 | CASSWRPGLAGGNTGELFF | TGTGCCAGCAGCTGGAGACCGGGACTAGCGGGAGGGAACACCGGGGAGCTGTTTTTT
. | TRBJ1-6 | . | TRBV27 | CASRPGWANSPLHF | TGTGCCAGCAGGCCGGGGTGGGCTAATTCACCCCTCCACTTT
TRBD2 | TRBJ2-1 | . | TRBV11-3 | CASSSPILLAGEDNEQFF | TGTGCCAGCAGCTCGCCGATCCTCTTAGCGGGAGAGGACAATGAGCAGTTCTTC
. | TRBJ2-1 | . | TRBV7-2 | CASSPVVGGAPQFF | TGTGCCAGCAGCCCAGTGGTGGGAGGAGCGCCGCAGTTCTTC
. | TRBJ2-2 | once | TRBV5-1 | CASSLGLGGSTGELFF | TGCGCCAGCAGCTTGGGGCTGGGGGGCAGCACCGGGGAGCTGTTTTTT
. | TRBJ1-2 | . | TRBV28 | CASSWQGGYGYTF | TGTGCCAGCAGTTGGCAGGGCGGATATGGCTACACCTTC
. | TRBJ1-1 | . | TRBV27 | CASAFGSADTEAFF | TGTGCCAGCGCCTTTGGGAGTGCGGACACTGAAGCTTTCTTT
. | TRBJ2-3 | . | TRBV5-1 | CASSRGLSDTQYF | TGCGCCAGCAGCAGGGGACTCTCAGATACGCAGTATTTT
TRBD2 | TRBJ2-1 | . | TRBV23-1 | CASSHPGLPLNNEQFF | TGCGCCAGCAGTCACCCGGGACTACCTCTCAACAATGAGCAGTTCTTC
. | TRBJ1-4 | once | TRBV4-2 | CASSHSPGAEKLFF | TGTGCCAGCAGCCACTCGCCAGGGGCCGAAAAACTGTTTTTT
TRBD2 | TRBJ2-7 | . | TRBV11-1 | CASRPTTSGNSYEQYF | TGTGCCAGCAGACCTACGACTAGCGGGAACTCTTACGAGCAGTACTTC
. | TRBJ1-2 | . | TRBV30 | CAWSEGLFGYTF | TGTGCCTGGAGCGAGGGGCTGTTTGGCTACACCTTC
TRBD2 | TRBJ2-7 | . | TRBV11-3 | CASSLAGAREQYF | TGTGCCAGCAGCTTGGCGGGAGCTAGGGAGCAGTACTTC
. | TRBJ1-1 | . | TRBV5-1 | CASSLDTGMNTEAFF | TGCGCCAGCAGCTTGGATACAGGGATGAACACTGAAGCTTTCTTT
TRBD1 | TRBJ2-2 | . | TRBV6-1 | CATLAGQGTGELFF | TGTGCCACCTTAGCGGGACAGGGGACCGGGGAGCTGTTTTTT
. | TRBJ1-2 | . | TRBV19 | CASARDTVNYGYTF | TGTGCCAGTGCCCGGGACACAGTTAACTATGGCTACACCTTC
. | TRBJ2-3 | . | TRBV29-1 | CSVGDSFNSDTQYF | TGCAGCGTCGGTGACAGTTTTAATTCGGATACGCAGTATTTT
. | TRBJ1-2 | . | TRBV7-2 | CASSLTADYGYTF | TGTGCCAGCAGCTTAACAGCTGACTATGGCTACACCTTC
. | TRBJ1-2 | . | TRBV6-5 | CASSTGLVDGYTF | TGTGCCAGCTCCACGGGTTTGGTAGATGGCTACACCTTC
. | TRBJ1-2 | . | TRBV12-3/TRBV12-4 | CASSPRMERGYTF | TGTGCCAGCAGTCCCCGGATGGAGAGGGGCTACACCTTC
TRBD1 | TRBJ2-1 | . | TRBV2 | CASRRQGNEQFF | TGTGCCAGCAGGCGACAGGGCAATGAGCAGTTCTTC
TRBD1 | TRBJ2-3 | . | TRBV19 | CASSKAPGQMQYF | TGTGCCAGTAGTAAAGCGCCGGGACAGATGCAGTATTTT